One sample yielded the 19 T cell receptor beta chains listed below, sequenced in a study of neurological immune-mediated disorders (dated by TCRdb to between 2018 and 2020). The library was generated by 5' RACE. The data were produced on an Illumina HiSeq 2500. TCRdb redid the processing of the public reads, applying fastp at Q25 and MiXCR, and retained in-frame beta chains. Records with the same CDR3 protein are collapsed into one entry carrying the most frequent genes and DNA. For this sample there are about 66,000 distinct CDR3 sequences; about 3.4% appear just once. In total, the top ten clones hold under 4.5% of the sample. The sample consisted of PBMCs. These receptors all come from a man aged 35-49 years with multiple sclerosis.

This clonotype was seen many times. The chain links TRBV5-1 to TRBJ1-1; TRBD1 is a possible D gene (5 bases). Between the trimmed V and J ends, which lost 0 bases and 0 bases, there was a span of 12 bases. CDR1 is SGHRS and CDR2 is YFSETQ in the germline V gene. CDR3 length: 16 amino acids. As DNA, the CDR3 is TGCGCCAGCAGCTTGGCCCAGGGAGGCATGAACACTGAAGCTTTCTTT. Translating it yields CASSLAQGGMNTEAFF.

This clonotype occurred many times. The gene calls are TRBV5-1 and TRBJ2-1; 13 bases align to TRBD2. The germline gives CDR1 SGHRS, CDR2 YFSETQ. V was pared by 5 bases and J by 5 bases, with 4 bases of the junction left unmatched. The CDR3 length is 15 residues. CDR3 loop: CASRELAGGHNEQFF. The CDR3 region has the DNA TGCGCCAGCAGGGAACTAGCGGGGGGGCACAATGAGCAGTTCTTC.

This clonotype was recorded many times. The genes are TRBV18 and TRBJ2-2; D is unresolved. The CDR3 has 12 amino acids. Looked up from germline, CDR1 is KGHSH and CDR2 is LQKENI. V was pared by 1 base and J by 10 bases, with 7 bases between. The CDR3 is CASSPLKEELFF. The CDR3 nucleotides read TGTGCCAGCTCACCACTCAAGGAGGAGCTGTTTTTT. Using reference TRBV18 and TRBJ2-2 for the parts outside the CDR3, the full variable domain is NAGVMQNPRHLVRRRGQEARLRCSPMKGHSHVYWYRQLPEEGLKFMVYLQKENIIDESGMPKERFSAEFPKEGPSILRIQQVVRGDSAAYFCASSPLKEELFFGEGSRLTVL.

This clonotype was counted many times. The V and J genes are TRBV27 and TRBJ1-5; TRBD1 is a possible D gene (5 bases). V lost 6 bases, J lost 0 bases, and 15 bases lay in between. The germline V gene encodes CDR1 MNHEY and CDR2 SMNVEV (reference sequence). The CDR3 consists of 16 residues. This chain's CDR3 is CASRHGGDYSNQPQHF. Written as DNA, the CDR3 is TGTGCCAGCAGGCATGGAGGGGATTATAGCAATCAGCCCCAGCATTTT.

This clonotype was recorded at least ten times. The genes are TRBV5-1 and TRBJ1-2; 9 nucleotides align to TRBD1. Per germline, CDR1 SGHRS and CDR2 YFSETQ. The J segment lost 8 bases and the V segment lost 4 bases, leaving 6 bases of the junction unmatched. The CDR3 runs to 13 residues. DNA for the CDR3: TGCGCCAGCAGCGTGACAGGGGGTAAAGGCTACACCTTC. Translation gives CASSVTGGKGYTF.

This clonotype was recorded many times. The chain carries TRBV3-1 and TRBJ2-5, with 9 nucleotides matching TRBD2. With V trimmed by 4 bases and J by 5 bases, 8 bases remained unmatched. The germline gives CDR1 LGHDT, CDR2 YNNKEL (reference sequence). The CDR3 is 15 amino acids. Here the CDR3 reads CASSLASGVRETQYF. The CDR3 DNA reads as TGTGCCAGCAGCCTTGCTAGCGGGGTGAGGGAGACCCAGTACTTC.

This clonotype has a count of ten or more. For the CDR3, the DNA is TGTGCCAGCAGTTTTCGGGAACGGTCTTACGAGCAGTACTTC. This sequence encodes CASSFRERSYEQYF. The chain uses TRBV12-3 or TRBV12-4 and TRBJ2-7; perhaps TRBD2 as D (5 bases). This CDR3 has 14 residues. The ends were cut back, 3 bases at V and 4 bases at J, with 13 bases in the middle.

In its sample, this clonotype was seen many times. The chain has TRBV5-1 and TRBJ1-1; D gene ambiguous. The V gene's germline CDR1 is SGHRS and CDR2 YFSETQ. CDR3 length: 15 amino acids. Trimming left V 4 bases short and J 1 base short, with 14 bases between. Here the CDR3 reads CASSRDRPGNTEAFF. The CDR3 DNA reads as TGCGCCAGCAGCCGCGATCGGCCGGGGAACACTGAAGCTTTCTTT.

In this sample, this clonotype turned up many times. This chain joins TRBV7-9 and TRBJ1-1; unclear D gene. Germline V lookup: CDR1 SEHNR, CDR2 FQNEAQ (reference sequence). This CDR3 has 15 amino acids. Trimming pared 7 bases from V and 2 bases from J, leaving 17 bases between. The CDR3: CASTKWEGINTEAFF. The CDR3 coding sequence is TGTGCCAGCACCAAATGGGAAGGGATAAACACTGAAGCTTTCTTT. Supplemented by reference TRBV7-9 and TRBJ1-1, the full variable domain reads DTGVSQNPRHKITKRGQNVTFRCDPISEHNRLYWYRQTLGQGPEFLTYFQNEAQLEKSRLLSDRFSAERPKGSFSTLEIQRTEQGDSAMYLCASTKWEGINTEAFFGQGTRLTVV.

The table lists this clonotype with many counts. The chain is built from TRBV20-1 and TRBJ1-1; a possible D gene is TRBD1 (5 bases). The ends were cut back, 3 bases at V and 0 bases at J, with 17 bases in the middle. Germline assignment: CDR1 DFQATT and CDR2 SNEGSKA (reference sequence). CDR3 length: 16 residues. For the CDR3, the DNA is TGCAGTGCTAGCCGACAGTTCGCCGGGGTGAACACTGAAGCTTTCTTT. Translation gives CSASRQFAGVNTEAFF.

This clonotype has at least ten counts. The CDR3 DNA follows: TGTGCCCGGCCGGGGGGCCACGAGCAGTACTTC. It encodes CARPGGHEQYF. The chain uses TRBV12-3 or TRBV12-4 and TRBJ2-7, with D possibly matching TRBD2 (7 bases). This CDR3 comprises 11 residues. V was pared by 11 bases and J by 5 bases, with 13 bases between.

Ten or more counts support this clonotype. The chain recombines TRBV5-1 with TRBJ1-1; 9 bases agree with TRBD1. Germline CDR1 and CDR2: SGHRS and YFSETQ. This CDR3 contains 15 residues. Unmatched junction bases numbered 4, after V lost 4 bases and J lost 0 bases. CDR3 nucleotide sequence: TGCGCCAGCAGCAGAACAGGGGGCGTGAACACTGAAGCTTTCTTT. Translating it yields CASSRTGGVNTEAFF.

The chain employs TRBV20-1 and TRBJ2-7; 11 bases fit TRBD1. The trim removed 6 bases at V and 5 bases at J, leaving 12 bases unmatched. In germline, CDR1 is DFQATT, CDR2 SNEGSKA (reference sequence). CDR3 length equals 15 residues. Here the CDR3 reads CSAPGRTGGWDEQYF. CDR3 nucleotide sequence: TGCAGTGCCCCGGGGCGGACAGGGGGCTGGGACGAGCAGTACTTC.

The sample holds a few counts of this clonotype. A much larger clonotype is one base distant, so this may be a read error. The chain has TRBV19 and TRBJ1-5; D is possibly TRBD1 (5 bases). Trimming stripped 5 bases from V and 6 bases from J, with 11 bases between. Germline V lookup: CDR1 LNHDA, CDR2 SQIVND (reference sequence). CDR3 length equals 13 residues. Written as DNA, the CDR3 is TGTGCCAGTAGTCCTTCAGGGTTTCAGCCCCAGCATTTT. Amino acids: CASSPSGFQPQHF.

At least ten counts were recorded for this clonotype. This chain uses TRBV7-2 with TRBJ2-3; a weak D match, TRBD2 (6 bases). The germline V and J ends were trimmed by 3 bases and 10 bases, with 11 bases remaining between them. The CDR3 has 12 residues. Looked up from germline, CDR1 is SGHTA and CDR2 is FQGNSA. The CDR3 DNA sequence: TGTGCCAGCAGCTTGGGGGGATTGGCGCAGTATTTT. This codes for CASSLGGLAQYF.

The table lists this clonotype with many counts. The V gene is TRBV5-1, the J gene TRBJ2-3; 9 bases align to TRBD1. Germline V gives CDR1 SGHRS, CDR2 YFSETQ. The CDR3 has 15 residues. After removal of 4 bases from V and 2 bases from J, the junction contained 5 bases not matched to a gene. CDR3 amino acids: CASSVGQGNTDTQYF. The CDR3 DNA is TGCGCCAGCAGCGTGGGACAGGGAAACACAGATACGCAGTATTTT.

This clonotype was observed at least ten times. This chain joins TRBV6-5 and TRBJ2-5, with a tentative D call TRBD1 (6 bases). The CDR3 has 13 amino acids. Trimming shortened V by 0 bases and J by 5 bases, and 7 bases separated the two germline ends. Germline assignment: CDR1 MNHEY and CDR2 SVGAGI. CDR3 amino acids: CASSYSGAETQYF. CDR3 bases: TGTGCCAGCAGTTACTCGGGGGCCGAGACCCAGTACTTC.

This clonotype came up many times. This sequence joins TRBV3-1 and TRBJ1-2, with no clear D. Germline lookup yields CDR1 LGHDT and CDR2 YNNKEL (reference sequence). Between the trimmed V and J ends, which lost 4 bases and 0 bases, there was a span of 12 bases. This CDR3 is built from 15 residues. The CDR3 region is CASSPMYNPNYGYTF. DNA of the CDR3: TGTGCCAGCAGCCCGATGTATAACCCTAACTATGGCTACACCTTC.

Many counts were recorded for this clonotype. The V and J genes are TRBV7-6 and TRBJ1-1, with D possibly TRBD1 on 6 matching bases. The V end lost 4 bases, the J end lost 11 bases, and 17 bases lay between the germline ends. CDR3 length: 13 amino acids. Germline V gene data show CDR1 as SGHVS and CDR2 as FNYEAQ. The CDR3 protein is CASSSFRGSLAFF. DNA of the CDR3: TGTGCCAGCAGCTCTTTCAGGGGCTCTTTGGCTTTCTTT.